The clone carrying this T cell receptor beta chain has a handful of counts. The antigen remains unidentified. These data belong to a study of T-cell memory formation after mild COVID-19. Whole-study context: TCR clustering was largely donor specific.

The 5'RACE method, run with constant-segment primers, produced TCR alpha and TCR beta cDNA libraries (carrying sample barcodes and UMIs). In TCRdb, the 5' RACE reads were re-called with MiXCR into one record per CDR3 protein. The sample includes approximately 400,000 distinct CDR3 sequences, 24% of them seen just once. Study observations and caveats: Those CD4+ clones that contracted were mainly in CM and EM (CD8+ ones in EMRA).

Trimming shortened V by 7 bases and J by 2 bases, and 8 bases separated the two germline ends. The CDR3 extends over 12 amino acids. Germline V gives CDR1 SGHTA, CDR2 FQGNSA. Sequenced: PBMCs or a T cell subset sorted from them (not recorded which). The receptor was derived from an adult woman who had mild COVID-19 (a few samples of this study predate the infection). Cell type and time point are not known. V usage is TRBV7-2 and J usage is TRBJ2-5, with D possibly matching TRBD2 (5 bases). The CDR3 DNA sequence: TGTGCCAGCACGGCGGGTCAAGAGACCCAGTACTTC. Translation: CASTAGQETQYF.